This record concerns one T cell receptor beta chain sequence. In this sample, this clonotype turned up many times. Its antigen is unknown. Qualities for individual bases were not recorded, and no much larger clone is one base off. This record belongs to a study of blood T cells in healthy people across ages (dated by TCRdb to between 2014 and 2016). With respect to the entire study: In model experiments, roughly one uniquely barcoded TCR beta cDNA molecule per two T cells was captured by template switching. For two donors (one aged 18 to 30 and one aged 80 or older), the study analyzed two additional independent replicas of 1 million unique cDNA reads from the same blood draw. Donors of different ages were randomly distributed across sequencing lanes to avoid experimental bias. Donors were grouped into four age groups: young (average about 15 years), middle-aged (about 38), aged (62) and long-lived (approximately 81). Using deep sequencing normalized with unique cDNA molecular identifiers, the study measured how TCR beta repertoire diversity changes with age. Findings and caveats that apply to the study as a whole: Estimates of total diversity based on one million sequenced T cells were regarded as lower bounds and as underestimates. A strong correlation was found between observed TCR beta diversity and the percentage of naive T cells measured by flow cytometry. Compared with the aged group, more naive CD4+ T cells, fewer expanded clones and increased TCR diversity were shown by the long-lived group, suggesting age selection. Donor CMV infection status was unknown, potentially confounding age-related changes in expanded clonotypes. Conclusive comparison of naive and antigen-experienced compartments was prevented by the profiling of bulk unsorted PBMCs. Observed TCR beta diversity per million T cells fell roughly linearly with age, and a significant reduction was already apparent by age about 43.

The library was made by 5' RACE. Sequencing took place on an Illumina HiSeq 2500. The second PCR ran for about 6 to 12 cycles and used a J-beta primer mix along with a sample-barcoded 5' primer. Each TCR beta cDNA molecule received a unique molecular identifier from a template-switch 5' adaptor carrying 12 random nucleotides. Each sample yielded at least 2.5 million CDR3-containing paired-end reads. First-strand cDNA synthesis was performed from all RNA using the Mint cDNA synthesis kit, with priming by a TRBC-specific oligonucleotide. After uracil-DNA glycosylase treatment, a first 18-cycle PCR used universal primers M1SS and BC2_uni_R on all cDNA. The study's own analysis went as follows. Normalization of each sample was performed by random selection of 1 million high-quality reads, each carrying a distinct molecular identifier. Instead of being binned into consensus sequences, reads with shared molecular identifiers were discarded. MiTCR, set to a Q25 quality threshold and the strictest error-elimination algorithm, was used for CDR3 identification, clonotype clustering and error correction. A nonparametric unseen species model with Euler transformation was used to estimate lower-bound total TCR beta diversity. TCRdb trimmed public reads at Q25 via fastp, called clones via MiXCR and kept in-frame beta chains. Entries that share a CDR3 protein sequence are merged under the most common genes and DNA. The V and J calls were not made by the authors but by TCRdb's processing. Present in this sample are about 1.5 million distinct CDR3 sequences, roughly 43% of which were seen just once. The leading ten clones occupy over 3.5% of the sample.

Inclusive of the bounding cysteine and phenylalanine, the CDR3 is 15 residues long. Just the 45-base CDR3 DNA is kept, in frame starting at base 1. Trimming accounts for 2 bases at V and 1 base at J, while the number of junction bases matched to no gene is 0. The germline V gene specifies MNHEY as CDR1 and SVGEGT as CDR2. The 39 donors, aged about 6 to 95 years, were systemically healthy Caucasian individuals from Russia. About 9.1 milliliters of peripheral blood were collected from each donor into EDTA-treated Vacutainer tubes. Ficoll-Paque density-gradient centrifugation was used to isolate PBMCs, with at least 7 million per sample. Total RNA, at least 5.5 micrograms per sample, was extracted from PBMCs with Trizol reagent. Naive CD45RAhigh/CD27high T cell percentages were measured by flow cytometry on a PBMC aliquot from every donor.

Sequencing was performed on blood. The receptor was derived from a woman aged 18-29 years in good health. Recombination connected TRBV6-2 or TRBV6-3 to TRBJ2-1, with 9 central nucleotides matching TRBD2. Read as DNA, the sequence is TGTGCCAGCAGTTACACTAGCGGGTCCTACAATGAGCAGTTCTTC. The translation is CASSYTSGSYNEQFF.